The present T cell receptor (beta chain) was sequenced within a study of blood T cell repertoires in COVID-19. Background on the study: Italy, Spain and the United States were the sources of the convalescent and acute COVID-19 samples. T cells, B-cell-depleted T cells, or PBMCs provided the cDNA or gDNA that served as material.

The authors' processing: Researchers report that nucleated cell counts were estimated from reference gene primer amplification. The method was immunoSEQ multiplex PCR; TCRdb's version includes in-frame clones alone and lacks a portion of them. Clone size and V and J calls were adopted from that table, with D and trimming inferred from the DNA. The sample has some 61,000 clones, approximately 90% seen once. This clone has a single count. V trimming: 9 bases; J trimming: 0 bases; junction bases outside the gene matches: 8. Germline V gives CDR1 LNHDA, CDR2 SQIVND (reference sequence). The CDR3 extends over 15 amino acids.

Sequencing was carried out using peripheral blood. The chain combines TRBV19 with TRBJ1-5; 7 bases are a match to TRBD1. The TCR comes from a man aged 25-45 years with acute or convalescent COVID-19. In DNA form, the CDR3 reads TGTGCCAGCCAATGGGACAGACATAGCAATCAGCCCCAGCATTTT. It encodes CASQWDRHSNQPQHF.